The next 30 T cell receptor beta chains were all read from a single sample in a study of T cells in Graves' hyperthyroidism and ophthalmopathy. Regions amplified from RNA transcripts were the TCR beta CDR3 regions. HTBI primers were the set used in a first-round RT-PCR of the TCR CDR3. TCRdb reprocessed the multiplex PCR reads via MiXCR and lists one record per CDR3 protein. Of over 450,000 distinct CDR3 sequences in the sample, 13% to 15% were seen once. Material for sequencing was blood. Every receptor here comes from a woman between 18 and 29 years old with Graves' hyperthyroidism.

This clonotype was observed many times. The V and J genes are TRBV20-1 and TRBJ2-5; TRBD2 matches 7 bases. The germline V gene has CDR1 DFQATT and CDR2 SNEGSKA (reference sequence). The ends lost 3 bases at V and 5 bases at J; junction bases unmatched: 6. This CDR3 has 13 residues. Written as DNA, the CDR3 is TGCAGTGCTAGTGTAGGCGGGAGTGAGACCCAGTACTTC. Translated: CSASVGGSETQYF.

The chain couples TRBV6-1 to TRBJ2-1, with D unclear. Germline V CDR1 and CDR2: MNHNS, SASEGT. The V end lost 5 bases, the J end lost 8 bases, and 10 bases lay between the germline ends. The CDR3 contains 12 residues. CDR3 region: CASSPTLDEQFF. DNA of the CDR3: TGTGCCAGCAGTCCCACCCTGGATGAGCAGTTCTTC.

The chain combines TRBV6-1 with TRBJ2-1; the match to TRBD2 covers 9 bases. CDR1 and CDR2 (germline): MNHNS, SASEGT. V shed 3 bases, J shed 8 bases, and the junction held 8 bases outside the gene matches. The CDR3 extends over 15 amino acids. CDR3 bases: TGTGCCAGCAGTGAGATAGCGGGAGCCGGTGATGAGCAGTTCTTC. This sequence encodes CASSEIAGAGDEQFF.

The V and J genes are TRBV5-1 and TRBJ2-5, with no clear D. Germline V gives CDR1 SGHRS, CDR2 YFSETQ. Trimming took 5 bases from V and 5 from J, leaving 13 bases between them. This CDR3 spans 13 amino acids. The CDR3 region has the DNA TGCGCCAGCAGATCTTGGGGTCTCGAGACCCAGTACTTC. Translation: CASRSWGLETQYF.

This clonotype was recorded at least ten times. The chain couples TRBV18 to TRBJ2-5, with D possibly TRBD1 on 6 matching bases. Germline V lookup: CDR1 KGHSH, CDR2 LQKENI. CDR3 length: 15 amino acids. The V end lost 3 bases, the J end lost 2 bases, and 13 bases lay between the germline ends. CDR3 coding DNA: TGTGCCAGCTCACCCCGGGACACCGCACAAGAGACCCAGTACTTC. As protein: CASSPRDTAQETQYF.

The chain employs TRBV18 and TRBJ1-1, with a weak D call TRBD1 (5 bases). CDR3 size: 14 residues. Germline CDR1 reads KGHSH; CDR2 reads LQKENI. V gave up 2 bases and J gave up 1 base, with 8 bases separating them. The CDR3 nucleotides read TGTGCCAGCTCACCAGGACACAGGAACACTGAAGCTTTCTTT. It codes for CASSPGHRNTEAFF. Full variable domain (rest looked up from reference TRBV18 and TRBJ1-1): NAGVMQNPRHLVRRRGQEARLRCSPMKGHSHVYWYRQLPEEGLKFMVYLQKENIIDESGMPKERFSAEFPKEGPSILRIQQVVRGDSAAYFCASSPGHRNTEAFFGQGTRLTVV.

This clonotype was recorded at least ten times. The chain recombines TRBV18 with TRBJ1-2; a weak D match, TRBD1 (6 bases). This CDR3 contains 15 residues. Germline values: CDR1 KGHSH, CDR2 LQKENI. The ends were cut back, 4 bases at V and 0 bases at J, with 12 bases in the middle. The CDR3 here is CASSLDSISNYGYTF. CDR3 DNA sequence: TGTGCCAGCTCACTGGACAGCATATCTAACTATGGCTACACCTTC.

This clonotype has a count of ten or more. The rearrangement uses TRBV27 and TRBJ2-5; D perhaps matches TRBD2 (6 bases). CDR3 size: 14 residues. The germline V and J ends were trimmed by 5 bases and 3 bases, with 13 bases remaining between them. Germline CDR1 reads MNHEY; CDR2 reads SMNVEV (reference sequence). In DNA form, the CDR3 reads TGTGCCAGCAGTCCCCAACTAGCAGAAGAGACCCAGTACTTC. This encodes CASSPQLAEETQYF.

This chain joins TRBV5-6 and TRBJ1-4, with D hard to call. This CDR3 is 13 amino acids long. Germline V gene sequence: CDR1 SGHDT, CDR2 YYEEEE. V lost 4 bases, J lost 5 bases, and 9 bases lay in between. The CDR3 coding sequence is TGTGCCAGCAGCGAGGTGAGCAATGAAAAACTGTTTTTT. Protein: CASSEVSNEKLFF.

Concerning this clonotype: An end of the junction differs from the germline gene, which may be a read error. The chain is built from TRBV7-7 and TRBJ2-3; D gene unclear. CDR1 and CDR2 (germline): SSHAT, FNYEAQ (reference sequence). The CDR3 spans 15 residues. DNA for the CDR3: TGTGCTAGCAGCTTAGGTCTGCCACCCGCCCATACGCAGTATTTT. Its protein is CASSLGLPPAHTQYF.

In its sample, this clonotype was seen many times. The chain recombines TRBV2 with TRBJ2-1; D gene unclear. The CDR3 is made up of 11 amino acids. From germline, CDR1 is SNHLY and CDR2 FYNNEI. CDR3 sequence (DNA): TGTGCAAAGCAAGTCCGGAGTGAGCAGTTCTTC. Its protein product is CAKQVRSEQFF.

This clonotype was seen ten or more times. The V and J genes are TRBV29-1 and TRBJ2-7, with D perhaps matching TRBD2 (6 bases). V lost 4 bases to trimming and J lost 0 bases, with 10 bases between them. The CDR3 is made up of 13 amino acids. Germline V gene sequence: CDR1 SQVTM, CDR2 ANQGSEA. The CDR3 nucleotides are TGCAGCGTTGCAGCGGGCCTCTCCTACGAGCAGTACTTC. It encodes CSVAAGLSYEQYF.

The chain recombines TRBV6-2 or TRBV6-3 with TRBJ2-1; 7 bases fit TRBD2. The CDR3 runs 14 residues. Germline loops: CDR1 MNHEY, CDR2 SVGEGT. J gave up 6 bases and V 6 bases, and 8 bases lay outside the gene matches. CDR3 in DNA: TGTGCCAGCAGCCGGACTAGTGCCCCCAATGAGCAGTTCTTC. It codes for CASSRTSAPNEQFF.

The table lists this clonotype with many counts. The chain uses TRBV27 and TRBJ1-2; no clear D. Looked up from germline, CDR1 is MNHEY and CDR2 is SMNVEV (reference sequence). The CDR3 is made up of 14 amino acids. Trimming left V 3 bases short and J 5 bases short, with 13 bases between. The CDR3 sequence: CASSFVGLGYGYTF. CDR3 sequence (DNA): TGTGCCAGCAGTTTCGTCGGCTTGGGGTATGGCTACACCTTC.

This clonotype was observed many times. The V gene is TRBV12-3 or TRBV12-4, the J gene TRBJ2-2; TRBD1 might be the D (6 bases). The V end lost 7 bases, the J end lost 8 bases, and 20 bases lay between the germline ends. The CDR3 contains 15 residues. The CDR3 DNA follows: TGTGCCAGCACACGACAGGTTTTGCAAGTGGGGGAGCTGTTTTTT. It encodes CASTRQVLQVGELFF.

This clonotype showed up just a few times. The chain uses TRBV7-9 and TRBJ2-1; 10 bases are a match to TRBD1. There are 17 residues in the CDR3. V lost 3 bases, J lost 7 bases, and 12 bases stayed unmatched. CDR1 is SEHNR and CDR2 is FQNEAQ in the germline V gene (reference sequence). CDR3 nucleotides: TGTGCCAGCAGCTTGGGACAGGGGAATTGGCGATCGAATGAGCAGTTCTTC. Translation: CASSLGQGNWRSNEQFF.

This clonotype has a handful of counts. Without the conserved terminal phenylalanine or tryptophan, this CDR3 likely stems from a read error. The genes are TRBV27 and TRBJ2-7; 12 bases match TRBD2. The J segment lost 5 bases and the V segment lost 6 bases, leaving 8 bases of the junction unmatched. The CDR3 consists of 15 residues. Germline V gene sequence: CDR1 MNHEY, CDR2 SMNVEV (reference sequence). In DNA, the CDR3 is TGTGCCAGCAGGGATAGACTAGCGGGAGCCCACGAGCAGTACCTC. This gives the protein CASRDRLAGAHEQYL.

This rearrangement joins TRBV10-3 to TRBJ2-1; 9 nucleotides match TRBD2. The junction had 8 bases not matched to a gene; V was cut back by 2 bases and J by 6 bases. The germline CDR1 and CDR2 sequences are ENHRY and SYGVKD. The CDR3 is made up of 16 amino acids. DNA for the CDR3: TGTGCCATCAGTGAGAGCATAGCGGGAGATGTCAATGAGCAGTTCTTC. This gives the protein CAISESIAGDVNEQFF.

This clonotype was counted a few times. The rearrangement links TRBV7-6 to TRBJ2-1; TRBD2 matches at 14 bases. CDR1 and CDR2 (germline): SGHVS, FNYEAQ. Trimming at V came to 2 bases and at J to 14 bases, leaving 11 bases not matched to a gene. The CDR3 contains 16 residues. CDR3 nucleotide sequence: TGTGCCAGCAGCTTACGTCAGGGACTAGCGGGAGCGGCGGAGTTCTTC. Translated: CASSLRQGLAGAAEFF. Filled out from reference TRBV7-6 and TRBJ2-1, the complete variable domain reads GAGVSQSPRYKVTKRGQDVALRCDPISGHVSLYWYRQALGQGPEFLTYFNYEAQQDKSGLPNDRFSAERPEGSISTLTIQRTEQRDSAMYRCASSLRQGLAGAAEFFGPGTRLTVL.

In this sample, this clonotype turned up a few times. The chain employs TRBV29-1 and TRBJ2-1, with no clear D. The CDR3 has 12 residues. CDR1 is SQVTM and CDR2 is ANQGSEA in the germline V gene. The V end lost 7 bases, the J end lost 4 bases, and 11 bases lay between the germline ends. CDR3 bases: TGCAGCGCCGACCCTAGGTACAATGAGCAGTTCTTC. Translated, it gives CSADPRYNEQFF.

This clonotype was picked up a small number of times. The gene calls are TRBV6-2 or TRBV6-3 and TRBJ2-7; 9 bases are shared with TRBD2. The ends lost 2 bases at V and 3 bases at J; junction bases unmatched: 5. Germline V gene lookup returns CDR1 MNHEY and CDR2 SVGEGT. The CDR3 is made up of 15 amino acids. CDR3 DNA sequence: TGTGCCAGCAGTTACGGAGGTAGCGGGAGCTACGAGCAGTACTTC. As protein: CASSYGGSGSYEQYF.

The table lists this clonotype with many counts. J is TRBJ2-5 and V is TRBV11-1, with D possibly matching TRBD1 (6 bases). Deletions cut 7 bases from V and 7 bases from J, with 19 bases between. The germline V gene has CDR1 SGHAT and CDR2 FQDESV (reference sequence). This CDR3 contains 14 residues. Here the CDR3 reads CASTLRTAMGTQYF. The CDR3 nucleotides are TGTGCCAGCACCCTCAGGACAGCCATGGGGACCCAGTACTTC.

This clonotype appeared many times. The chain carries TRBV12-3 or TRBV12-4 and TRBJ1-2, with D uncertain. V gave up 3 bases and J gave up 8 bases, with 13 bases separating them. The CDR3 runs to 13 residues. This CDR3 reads CASSFTDRDGYTF. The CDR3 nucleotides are TGTGCCAGCAGTTTCACGGACCGTGACGGCTACACCTTC.

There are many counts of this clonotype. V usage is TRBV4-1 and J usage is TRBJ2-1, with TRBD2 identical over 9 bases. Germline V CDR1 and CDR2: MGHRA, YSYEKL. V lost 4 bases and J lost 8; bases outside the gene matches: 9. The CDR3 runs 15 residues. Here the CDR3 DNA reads TGCGCCAGCAGCCCGGGGCTAGCGGGAAAACATGAGCAGTTCTTC. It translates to CASSPGLAGKHEQFF.

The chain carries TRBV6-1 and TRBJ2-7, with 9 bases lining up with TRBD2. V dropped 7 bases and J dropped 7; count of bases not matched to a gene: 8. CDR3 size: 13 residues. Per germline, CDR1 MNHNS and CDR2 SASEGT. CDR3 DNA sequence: TGTGCCAGCAAGAAGCGGGAGGCTTTTGAGCAGTACTTC. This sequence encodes CASKKREAFEQYF.

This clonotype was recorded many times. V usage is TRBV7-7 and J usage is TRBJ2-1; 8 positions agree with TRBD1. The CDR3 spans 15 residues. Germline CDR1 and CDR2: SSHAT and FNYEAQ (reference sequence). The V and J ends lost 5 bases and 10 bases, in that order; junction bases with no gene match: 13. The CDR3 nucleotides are TGTGCCAGCAGCCCTATTCGGACAGGGCTGGAGGAGCAGTTCTTC. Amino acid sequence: CASSPIRTGLEEQFF.

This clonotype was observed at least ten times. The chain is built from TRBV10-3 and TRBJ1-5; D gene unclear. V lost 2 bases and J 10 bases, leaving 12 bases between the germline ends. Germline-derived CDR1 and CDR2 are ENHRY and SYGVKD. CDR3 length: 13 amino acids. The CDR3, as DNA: TGTGCCATCAGTGAGGACTCCCGCGGCCCCCAGCATTTT. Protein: CAISEDSRGPQHF.

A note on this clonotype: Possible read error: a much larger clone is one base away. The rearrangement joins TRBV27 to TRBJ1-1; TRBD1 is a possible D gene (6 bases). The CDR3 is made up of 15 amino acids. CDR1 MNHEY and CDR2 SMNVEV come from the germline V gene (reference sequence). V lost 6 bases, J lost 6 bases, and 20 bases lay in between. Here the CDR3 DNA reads TGTGCCAGCAGCTGGGGGCGACCTGATTTGGCTGAAGCTTTCTTT. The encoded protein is CASSWGRPDLAEAFF.

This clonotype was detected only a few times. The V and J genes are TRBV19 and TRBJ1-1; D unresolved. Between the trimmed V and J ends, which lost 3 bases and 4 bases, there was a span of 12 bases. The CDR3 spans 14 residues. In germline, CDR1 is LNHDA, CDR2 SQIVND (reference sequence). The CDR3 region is CASSISDGSTEAFF. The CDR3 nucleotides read TGTGCCAGTAGTATCTCGGACGGGTCCACTGAAGCTTTCTTT.

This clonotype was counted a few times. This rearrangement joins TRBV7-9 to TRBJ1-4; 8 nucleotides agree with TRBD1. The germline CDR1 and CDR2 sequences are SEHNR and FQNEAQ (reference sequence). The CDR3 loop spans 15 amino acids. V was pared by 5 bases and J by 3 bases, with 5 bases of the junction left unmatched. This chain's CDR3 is CASSGGQAANEKLFF. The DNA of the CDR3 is TGTGCCAGCAGCGGGGGACAGGCGGCTAATGAAAAACTGTTTTTT.